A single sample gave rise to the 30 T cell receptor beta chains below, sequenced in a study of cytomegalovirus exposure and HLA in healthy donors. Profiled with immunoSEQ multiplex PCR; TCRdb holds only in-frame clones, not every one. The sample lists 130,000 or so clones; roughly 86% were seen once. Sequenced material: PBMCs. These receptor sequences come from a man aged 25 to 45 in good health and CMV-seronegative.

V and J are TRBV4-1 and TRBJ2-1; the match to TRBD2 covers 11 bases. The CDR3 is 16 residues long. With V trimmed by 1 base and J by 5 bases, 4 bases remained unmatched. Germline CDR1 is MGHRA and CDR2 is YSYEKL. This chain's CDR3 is CASSQAFSGGDNEQFF. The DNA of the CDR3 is TGCGCCAGCAGCCAAGCCTTTAGCGGGGGGGACAATGAGCAGTTCTTC.

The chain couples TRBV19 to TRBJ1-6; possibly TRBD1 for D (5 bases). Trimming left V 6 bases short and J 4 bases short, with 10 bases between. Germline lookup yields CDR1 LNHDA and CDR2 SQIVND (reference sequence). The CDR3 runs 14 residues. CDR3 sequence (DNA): TGTGCCAGTAGCTTGGGGCAGTATAATTCACCCCTCCACTTT. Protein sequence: CASSLGQYNSPLHF.

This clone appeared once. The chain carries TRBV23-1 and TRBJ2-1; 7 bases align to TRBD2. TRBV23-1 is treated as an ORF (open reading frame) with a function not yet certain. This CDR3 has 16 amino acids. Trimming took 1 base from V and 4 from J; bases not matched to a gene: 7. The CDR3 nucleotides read TGCGCCAGCAGTCAATTGCAAGCGGGGTTTTACAATGAGCAGTTCTTC. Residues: CASSQLQAGFYNEQFF.

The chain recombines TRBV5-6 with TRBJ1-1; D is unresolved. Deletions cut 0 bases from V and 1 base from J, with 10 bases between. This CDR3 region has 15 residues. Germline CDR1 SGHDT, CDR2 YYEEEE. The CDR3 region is CASSLEPHRNTEAFF. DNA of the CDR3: TGTGCCAGCAGCTTGGAGCCACACAGGAACACTGAAGCTTTCTTT.

The CDR3 DNA is TGTGCCATCAGTGAACCAAGCTGGGACACGAACTATGGCTACACCTTC. Encoded protein: CAISEPSWDTNYGYTF. V gene TRBV10-3 combines with J gene TRBJ1-2, with a possible D match to TRBD1 (6 bases). V dropped 3 bases and J dropped 2 bases, with 16 bases sitting between them. Germline V gives CDR1 ENHRY, CDR2 SYGVKD. The CDR3 is made up of 16 amino acids.

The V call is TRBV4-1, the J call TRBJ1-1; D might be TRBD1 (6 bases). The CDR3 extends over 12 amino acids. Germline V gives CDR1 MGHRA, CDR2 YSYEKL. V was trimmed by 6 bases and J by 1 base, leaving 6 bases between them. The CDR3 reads CASRGGNTEAFF. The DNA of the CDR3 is TGCGCCAGCAGAGGGGGGAACACTGAAGCTTTCTTT.

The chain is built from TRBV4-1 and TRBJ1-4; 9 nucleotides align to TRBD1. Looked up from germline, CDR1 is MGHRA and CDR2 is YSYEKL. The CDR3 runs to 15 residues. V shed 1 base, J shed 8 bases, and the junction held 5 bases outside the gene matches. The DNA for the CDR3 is TGCGCCAGCAGCCAAGGGGGACAGGGTCGCGAAAAACTGTTTTTT. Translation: CASSQGGQGREKLFF.

Here the CDR3 DNA reads TGTGCCAGCAGCTTCCCAGTGACAGCAAGCACAGATACGCAGTATTTT. Its translation is CASSFPVTASTDTQYF. The chain joins TRBV7-9 to TRBJ2-3, with D perhaps TRBD1 (5 bases). This CDR3 contains 16 residues. Trimming removed 3 bases from V and 0 bases from J, with 13 bases in between. Germline V CDR1 and CDR2: SEHNR, FQNEAQ (reference sequence).

The CDR3 DNA follows: TGTGCCAGCAGCCCAGGACAGGGGACGCCTAGCTCCTACAATGAGCAGTTCTTC. Its translation is CASSPGQGTPSSYNEQFF. The chain recombines TRBV5-6 with TRBJ2-1; 9 nucleotides align to TRBD1. The germline V gene has CDR1 SGHDT and CDR2 YYEEEE. The ends lost 4 bases at V and 0 bases at J; junction bases unmatched: 11. This CDR3 has 18 amino acids. Full variable domain (rest looked up from reference TRBV5-6 and TRBJ2-1): DAGVTQSPTHLIKTRGQQVTLRCSPKSGHDTVSWYQQALGQGPQFIFQYYEEEERQRGNFPDRFSGHQFPNYSSELNVNALLLGDSALYLCASSPGQGTPSSYNEQFFGPGTRLTVL.

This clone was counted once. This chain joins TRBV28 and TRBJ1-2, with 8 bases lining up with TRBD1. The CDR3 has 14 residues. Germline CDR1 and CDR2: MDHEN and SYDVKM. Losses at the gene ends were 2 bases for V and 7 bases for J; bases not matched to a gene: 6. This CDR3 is CASSLADRAAGYTF. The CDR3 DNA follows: TGTGCCAGCAGTTTAGCGGACAGGGCAGCTGGCTACACCTTC.

The CDR3 DNA follows: TGTGCCAGCAGTGGGTGGACAGGCGCAACTAATGAAAAACTGTTTTTT. It specifies CASSGWTGATNEKLFF. The chain recombines TRBV2 with TRBJ1-4; 7 nucleotides align to TRBD1. In germline, CDR1 is SNHLY, CDR2 FYNNEI. CDR3 size: 16 residues. J gave up 0 bases and V 4 bases, and 5 bases lay outside the gene matches.

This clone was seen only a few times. CDR3 DNA sequence: TGTGCCAGCAGCTTAGGTGGGCGAGGGCCCACTGAAGCTTTCTTT. Amino acid sequence: CASSLGGRGPTEAFF. V gene TRBV7-8 combines with J gene TRBJ1-1; D is unresolved. This CDR3 has 15 residues. From germline, CDR1 is SGHVS and CDR2 FQNEAQ. The V end lost 1 base, the J end lost 4 bases, and 13 bases lay between the germline ends. Filled out from reference TRBV7-8 and TRBJ1-1, the complete variable domain reads GAGVSQSPRYKVAKRGQDVALRCDPISGHVSLFWYQQALGQGPEFLTYFQNEAQLDKSGLPSDRFFAERPEGSVSTLKIQRTQQEDSAVYLCASSLGGRGPTEAFFGQGTRLTVV.

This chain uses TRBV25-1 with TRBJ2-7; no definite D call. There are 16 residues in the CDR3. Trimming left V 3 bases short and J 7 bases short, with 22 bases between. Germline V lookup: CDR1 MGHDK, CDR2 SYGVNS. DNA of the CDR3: TGTGCCAGCAGTGACCCCCGCGGCCCCAGTGCTTGGGAGCAGTACTTC. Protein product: CASSDPRGPSAWEQYF.

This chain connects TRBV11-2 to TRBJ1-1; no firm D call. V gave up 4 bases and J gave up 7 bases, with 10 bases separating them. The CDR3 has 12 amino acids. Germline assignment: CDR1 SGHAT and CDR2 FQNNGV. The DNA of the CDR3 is TGTGCCAGCAGCTCAGCGGGGATTGAAGCTTTCTTT. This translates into CASSSAGIEAFF.

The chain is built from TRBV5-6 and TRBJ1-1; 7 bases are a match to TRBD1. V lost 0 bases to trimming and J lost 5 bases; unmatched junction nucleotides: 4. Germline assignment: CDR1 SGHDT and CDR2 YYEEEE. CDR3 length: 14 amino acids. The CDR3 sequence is CASSLGTGVTEAFF. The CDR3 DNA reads TGTGCCAGCAGCTTGGGTACAGGGGTAACTGAAGCTTTCTTT.

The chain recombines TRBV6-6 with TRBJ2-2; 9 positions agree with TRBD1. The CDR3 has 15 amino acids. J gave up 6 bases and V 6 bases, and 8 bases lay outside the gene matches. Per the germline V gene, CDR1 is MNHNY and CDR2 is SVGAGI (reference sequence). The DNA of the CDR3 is TGTGCCAGCAGCGGAACAGGGGGCGGCGCCGGGGAGCTGTTTTTT. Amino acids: CASSGTGGGAGELFF.

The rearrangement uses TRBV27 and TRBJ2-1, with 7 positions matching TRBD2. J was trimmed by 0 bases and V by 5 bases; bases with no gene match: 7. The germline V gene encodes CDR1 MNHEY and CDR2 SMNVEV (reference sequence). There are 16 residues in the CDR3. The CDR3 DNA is TGTGCCAGCAGTGGTCGGGGGGTTCACTCCTACAATGAGCAGTTCTTC. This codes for CASSGRGVHSYNEQFF.

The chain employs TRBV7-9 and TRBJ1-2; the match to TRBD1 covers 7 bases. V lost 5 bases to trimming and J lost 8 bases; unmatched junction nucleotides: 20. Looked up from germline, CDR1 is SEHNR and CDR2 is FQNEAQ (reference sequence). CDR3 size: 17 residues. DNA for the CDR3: TGTGCCAGCAGCCCGTACAGGGGAACGCGACCAGGGGTCGGCTACACCTTC. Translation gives CASSPYRGTRPGVGYTF.

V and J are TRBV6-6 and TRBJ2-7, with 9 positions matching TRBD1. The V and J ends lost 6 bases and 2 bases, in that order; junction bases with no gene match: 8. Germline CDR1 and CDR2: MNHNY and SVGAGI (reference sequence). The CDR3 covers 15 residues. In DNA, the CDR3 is TGTGCCAGCAGACCACCGGGACAGGGAGCCTACGAGCAGTACTTC. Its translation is CASRPPGQGAYEQYF.

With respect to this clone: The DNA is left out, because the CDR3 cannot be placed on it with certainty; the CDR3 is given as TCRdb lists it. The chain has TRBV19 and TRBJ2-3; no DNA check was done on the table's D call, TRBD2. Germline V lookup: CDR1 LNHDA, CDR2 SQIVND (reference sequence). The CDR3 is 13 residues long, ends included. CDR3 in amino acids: CASTFGDGTSPYF.

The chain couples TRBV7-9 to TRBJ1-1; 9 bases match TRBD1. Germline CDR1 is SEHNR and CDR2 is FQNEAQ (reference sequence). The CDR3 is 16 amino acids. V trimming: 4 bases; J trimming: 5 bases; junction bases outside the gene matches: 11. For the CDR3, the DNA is TGTGCCAGCAGCTCCCGGGGACAGGGTGTTGAGACTGAAGCTTTCTTT. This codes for CASSSRGQGVETEAFF.

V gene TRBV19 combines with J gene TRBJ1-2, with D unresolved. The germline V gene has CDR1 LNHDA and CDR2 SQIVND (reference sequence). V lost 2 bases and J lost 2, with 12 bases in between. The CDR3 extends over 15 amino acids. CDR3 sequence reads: CASSISQWLNYGYTF. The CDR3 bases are TGTGCCAGTAGTATATCACAGTGGTTAAACTATGGCTACACCTTC.

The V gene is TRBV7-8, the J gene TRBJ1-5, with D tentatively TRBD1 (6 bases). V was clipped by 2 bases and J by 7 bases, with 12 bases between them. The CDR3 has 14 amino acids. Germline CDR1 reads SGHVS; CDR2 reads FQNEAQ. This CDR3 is CASSLRGGRQPQHF. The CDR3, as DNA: TGTGCCAGCAGCTTAAGAGGGGGTAGACAGCCCCAGCATTTT.

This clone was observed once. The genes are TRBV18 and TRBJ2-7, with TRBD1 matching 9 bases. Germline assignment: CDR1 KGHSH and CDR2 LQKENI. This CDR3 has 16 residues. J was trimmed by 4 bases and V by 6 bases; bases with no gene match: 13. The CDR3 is CASSTDPGTGYYEQYF. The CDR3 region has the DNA TGTGCCAGCTCCACCGATCCCGGGACAGGGTATTACGAGCAGTACTTC.

The DNA of the CDR3 is TGCGCCAGCAGCTTGGTCGGCAGACTCTATGGCTACACCTTC. Translated: CASSLVGRLYGYTF. The chain uses TRBV5-1 and TRBJ1-2; no clear D. There are 14 residues in the CDR3. V was cut by 0 bases and J by 4 bases, with 10 bases left in between. Germline CDR1 and CDR2: SGHRS and YFSETQ.

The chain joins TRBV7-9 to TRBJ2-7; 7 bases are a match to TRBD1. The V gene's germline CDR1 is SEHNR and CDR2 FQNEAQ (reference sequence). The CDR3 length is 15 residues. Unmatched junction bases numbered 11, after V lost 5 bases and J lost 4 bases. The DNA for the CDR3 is TGTGCCAGCAGCCCCCCCGGGACAGTGGTTTACGAGCAGTACTTC. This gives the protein CASSPPGTVVYEQYF.

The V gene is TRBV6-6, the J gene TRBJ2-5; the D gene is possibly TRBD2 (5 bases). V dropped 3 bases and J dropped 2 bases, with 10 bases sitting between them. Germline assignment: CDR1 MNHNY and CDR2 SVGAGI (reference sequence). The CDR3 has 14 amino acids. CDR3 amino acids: CASSYARLQETQYF. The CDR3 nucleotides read TGTGCCAGCAGTTATGCGAGACTACAAGAGACCCAGTACTTC.

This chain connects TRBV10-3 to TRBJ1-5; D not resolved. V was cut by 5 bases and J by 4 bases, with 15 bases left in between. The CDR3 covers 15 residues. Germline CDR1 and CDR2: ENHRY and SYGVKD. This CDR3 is CAISSSGRLNQPQHF. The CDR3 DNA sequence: TGTGCCATCAGTTCAAGCGGCAGGCTGAATCAGCCCCAGCATTTT.

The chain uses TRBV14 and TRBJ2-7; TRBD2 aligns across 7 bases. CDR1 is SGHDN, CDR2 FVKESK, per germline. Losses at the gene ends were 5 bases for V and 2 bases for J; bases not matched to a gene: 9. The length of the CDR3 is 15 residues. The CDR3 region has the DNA TGTGCCAGCAGCTCCCGGCGGGGGTTCGCCTACGAGCAGTACTTC. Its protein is CASSSRRGFAYEQYF.

CDR3: CASSVATNTEAFF. CDR3 DNA sequence: TGTGCCAGCAGCGTAGCTACTAACACTGAAGCTTTCTTT. This chain uses TRBV9 with TRBJ1-1, with no clear D. There are 13 residues in the CDR3. Trimming stripped 0 bases from V and 2 bases from J, with 5 bases between. The germline V gene has CDR1 SGDLS and CDR2 YYNGEE.